This is a list of T cell receptor beta chains from one sample in a study of OX40 agonist ivuxolimab in advanced cancers. Profiled with immunoSEQ multiplex PCR; TCRdb holds only in-frame clones, not every one. The data hold some 76,000 clones, with around 86% observed a single time. The sequencing used CD4+ or CD8+ T cells sorted from blood, collected in a trial of the OX40 agonist ivuxolimab. These receptors all stem from an adult with an advanced solid tumor such as melanoma, head and neck, liver or kidney cancer. CDR3s leave out the opening cysteine and the closing phenylalanine or tryptophan.

J | V | CDR3
TRBJ1-4 | TRBV30 | AWSVYRSTNEKLF
TRBJ2-1 | TRBV7-3 | ASSLSAGAGEQF
TRBJ2-2 | TRBV7-3 | ASSFGLVGTGELF
TRBJ2-1 | TRBV5-5 | ASSFIGGGTAGSHEQF
TRBJ2-2 | TRBV5-1 | ASSRGGLAGPAGGELF
TRBJ1-3 | TRBV4-2 | ASSQGSSGNTIY
TRBJ2-5 | TRBV29-1 | SYERLAIKTQY
TRBJ1-6 | TRBV18 | ASSPGDRGPYNSPLH
TRBJ2-2 | TRBV5-4 | ASSFEQNTGELF
TRBJ1-4 | TRBV6-5 | ASSYSGVGGEKLF
TRBJ2-7 | TRBV5-1 | ASSLGDRGREQY
TRBJ1-2 | TRBV18 | ASSLRDTSNYGYT
TRBJ1-2 | TRBV10-1 | ASSGGEGLNYGYT
TRBJ1-5 | TRBV19 | ASTLFSVDQPQH
TRBJ1-6 | TRBV2 | ASAGQGNNSPLH
TRBJ1-2 | TRBV7-3 | ASSETGGVGGYT
TRBJ2-1 | TRBV27 | ASSRGLAGAYNEQF
TRBJ2-1 | TRBV7-3 | ASSNGPEQF
TRBJ1-2 | TRBV11-2 | ASSLSRGDGYT
TRBJ1-2 | TRBV27 | ASSLRGQGAKENYGYT
TRBJ2-3 | TRBV5-1 | ASSLDGDTQY
TRBJ2-2 | TRBV7-3 | ASSRPPGSDHGELF
TRBJ2-7 | TRBV6-6 | ASSYSGGTRAYEQY
TRBJ2-4 | TRBV28 | ASSFVLGVSKNIQY